This entry describes one T cell receptor (beta chain). This entry is derived from a study of blood T cell repertoires in COVID-19. For the study at large: Material from acute and convalescent COVID-19 was sourced from the United States, Italy and Spain. T cells, B-cell-depleted T cells, or PBMCs provided the cDNA or gDNA that served as material.

Germline V gene data show CDR1 as MNHEY and CDR2 as SVGAGI. Between the trimmed V and J ends, which lost 5 bases and 3 bases, there was a span of 7 bases. The CDR3 contains 12 residues. Authors' analysis steps: Amplification of reference gene primers provided the estimated nucleated cell counts. Clones were read by immunoSEQ multiplex PCR, and TCRdb kept only the in-frame ones, dropping some. The V and J calls and the clone size are those of that table, but D and trimming were determined from the DNA. Here the sample spans roughly 250,000 clones, 82% being singletons. The rearrangement joins TRBV6-5 to TRBJ1-1, with D hard to call. Source material: peripheral blood. The origin of this receptor is a woman aged 80 or over with active or convalescent COVID-19. The CDR3 DNA reads TGTGCCAGCAGTCGTGGCCACACTGAAGCTTTCTTT. Protein: CASSRGHTEAFF.